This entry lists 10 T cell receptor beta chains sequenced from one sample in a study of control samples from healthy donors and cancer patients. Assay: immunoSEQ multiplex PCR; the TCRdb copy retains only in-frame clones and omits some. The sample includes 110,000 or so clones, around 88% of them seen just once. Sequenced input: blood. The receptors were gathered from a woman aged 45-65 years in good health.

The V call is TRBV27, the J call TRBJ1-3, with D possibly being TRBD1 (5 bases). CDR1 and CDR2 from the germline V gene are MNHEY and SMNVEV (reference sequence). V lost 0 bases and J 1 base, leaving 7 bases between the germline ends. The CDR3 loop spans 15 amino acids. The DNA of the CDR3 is TGTGCCAGCAGTTTATCTCGGGGGTCTGGAAACACCATATATTTT. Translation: CASSLSRGSGNTIYF.

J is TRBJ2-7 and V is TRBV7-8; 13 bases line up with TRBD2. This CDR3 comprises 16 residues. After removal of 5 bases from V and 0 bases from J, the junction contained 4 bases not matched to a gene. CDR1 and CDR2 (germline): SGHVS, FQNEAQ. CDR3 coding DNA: TGTGCCAGCAGCGCGGGGACTAGCGGGACCTCCTACGAGCAGTACGTC. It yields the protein CASSAGTSGTSYEQYV.

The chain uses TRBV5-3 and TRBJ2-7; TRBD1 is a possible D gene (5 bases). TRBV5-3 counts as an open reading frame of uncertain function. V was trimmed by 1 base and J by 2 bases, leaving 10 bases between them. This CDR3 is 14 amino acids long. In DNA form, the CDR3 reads TGTGCCAGAAGCTTGATGGGGCCTCCCTACGAGCAGTACTTC. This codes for CARSLMGPPYEQYF.

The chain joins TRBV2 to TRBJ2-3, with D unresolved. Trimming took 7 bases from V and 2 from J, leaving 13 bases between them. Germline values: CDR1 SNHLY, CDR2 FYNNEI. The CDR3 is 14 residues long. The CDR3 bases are TGTGCCAGCAATCCACGGGCATACACAGATACGCAGTATTTT. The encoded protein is CASNPRAYTDTQYF.

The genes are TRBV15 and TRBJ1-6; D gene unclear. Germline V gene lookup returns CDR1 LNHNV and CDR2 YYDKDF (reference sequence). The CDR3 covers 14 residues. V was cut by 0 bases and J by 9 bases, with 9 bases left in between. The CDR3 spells CATSRDREGSPLHF. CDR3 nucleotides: TGTGCCACCAGCAGAGATAGGGAAGGTTCACCCCTCCACTTT.

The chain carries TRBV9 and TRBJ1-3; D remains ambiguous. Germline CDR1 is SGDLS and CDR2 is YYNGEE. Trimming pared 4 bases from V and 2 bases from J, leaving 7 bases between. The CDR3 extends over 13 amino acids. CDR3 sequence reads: CASSPPPGNTIYF. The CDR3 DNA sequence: TGTGCCAGCAGCCCCCCCCCTGGAAACACCATATATTTT.

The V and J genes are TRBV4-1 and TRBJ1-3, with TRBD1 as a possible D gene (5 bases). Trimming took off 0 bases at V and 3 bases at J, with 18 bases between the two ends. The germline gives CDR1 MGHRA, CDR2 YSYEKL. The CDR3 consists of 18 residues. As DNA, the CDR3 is TGCGCCAGCAGCCAAGATACCCTACGGGGGAATGGTGGAAACACCATATATTTT. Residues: CASSQDTLRGNGGNTIYF.

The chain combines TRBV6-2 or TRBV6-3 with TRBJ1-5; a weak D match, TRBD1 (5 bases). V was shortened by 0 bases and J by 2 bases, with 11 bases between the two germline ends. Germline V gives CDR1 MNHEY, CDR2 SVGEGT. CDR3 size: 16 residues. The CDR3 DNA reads TGTGCCAGCAGTTACTCGACTATGACAGGCAATCAGCCCCAGCATTTT. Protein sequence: CASSYSTMTGNQPQHF.

CDR3 nucleotides: TGTGCCAGCAGTTACGAAGGGGAGACCCAGTACTTC. Amino acid sequence: CASSYEGETQYF. The chain joins TRBV6-5 to TRBJ2-5; no firm D call. The germline V gene has CDR1 MNHEY and CDR2 SVGAGI. V was clipped by 2 bases and J by 5 bases, with 6 bases between them. The CDR3 sequence is 12 residues long.

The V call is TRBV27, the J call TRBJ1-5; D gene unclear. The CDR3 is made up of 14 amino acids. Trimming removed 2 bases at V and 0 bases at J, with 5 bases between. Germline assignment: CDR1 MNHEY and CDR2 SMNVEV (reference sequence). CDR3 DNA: TGTGCCAGCAGTTTAACAACTAGCAATCAGCCCCAGCATTTT. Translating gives CASSLTTSNQPQHF.